Each of the 26 T cell receptor beta chains below was sequenced from the same sample in a study of sequential checkpoint blockade in melanoma. Assay used: immunoSEQ multiplex PCR; TCRdb lists only in-frame clones, some missing. The sample records 13,000 or so clones, almost 85% being singletons. Described treatment: randomized to nivolumab then ipilimumab (arm A) or the reverse (arm B). This sample comprised CD8+ T cells sorted from blood (inferred from file names), obtained from a patient given nivolumab and ipilimumab in sequence. These receptors were obtained from a human donor with melanoma.

Only one count was recorded for this clone. The V gene is TRBV10-3, the J gene TRBJ1-3; 7 bases agree with TRBD1. The ends lost 4 bases at V and 2 bases at J; junction bases unmatched: 5. Germline-derived CDR1 and CDR2 are ENHRY and SYGVKD. The CDR3 is 15 amino acids. Here the CDR3 DNA reads TGTGCCATCAGTGTTAAGGGGGCGCCTGGAAACACCATATATTTT. It yields the protein CAISVKGAPGNTIYF.

The chain carries TRBV28 and TRBJ2-7, with a possible D match to TRBD1 (6 bases). Trimming took 3 bases from V and 0 from J, leaving 9 bases between them. The CDR3 has 14 amino acids. Germline V gene data show CDR1 as MDHEN and CDR2 as SYDVKM. As DNA, the CDR3 is TGTGCCAGCAGTTTCCAGGGGAGCTCCTACGAGCAGTACTTC. Translated, it gives CASSFQGSSYEQYF.

The chain combines TRBV11-2 with TRBJ2-4, with 8 bases matching TRBD1. From germline, CDR1 is SGHAT and CDR2 FQNNGV. Trimming cost V 1 base and J 2 bases; bases outside gene matches: 1. This CDR3 contains 15 residues. This chain's CDR3 is CASSLGTGPKNIQYF. The CDR3 nucleotides are TGTGCCAGCAGCTTAGGGACAGGGCCCAAAAACATTCAGTACTTC. Filled out from reference TRBV11-2 and TRBJ2-4, the complete variable domain reads EAGVAQSPRYKIIEKRQSVAFWCNPISGHATLYWYQQILGQGPKLLIQFQNNGVVDDSQLPKDRFSAERLKGVDSTLKIQPAKLEDSAVYLCASSLGTGPKNIQYFGAGTRLSVL.

This chain connects TRBV9 to TRBJ1-1, with a possible D match to TRBD1 (5 bases). Germline V CDR1 and CDR2: SGDLS, YYNGEE. This CDR3 region has 15 residues. The germline V and J ends were trimmed by 4 bases and 1 base, with 14 bases remaining between them. The DNA of the CDR3 is TGTGCCAGCAGCCCAGGAGGGGATGGGAACACTGAAGCTTTCTTT. Amino acid sequence: CASSPGGDGNTEAFF.

In this sample, this clone turned up a few times. Distinct nucleotide sequences in the sample also encode this CDR3. This chain links TRBV19 with TRBJ1-2, with 7 bases aligning to TRBD1. Germline assignment: CDR1 LNHDA and CDR2 SQIVND (reference sequence). J was trimmed by 5 bases and V by 9 bases; bases with no gene match: 0. The CDR3 is 10 amino acids. The CDR3 sequence is CASRGYGYTF. In nucleotides, the CDR3 is TGTGCCAGCAGGGGGTATGGCTACACCTTC.

The chain joins TRBV7-9 to TRBJ2-7; D perhaps matches TRBD1 (6 bases). V shed 5 bases and J shed 1 base, with 15 bases lying between them. This CDR3 comprises 15 residues. The germline CDR1 and CDR2 sequences are SEHNR and FQNEAQ (reference sequence). The CDR3 bases are TGTGCCAGCAGCCATCGGACAGACAAGTCCTACGAGCAGTACTTC. Translation: CASSHRTDKSYEQYF.

The chain has TRBV5-6 and TRBJ2-7; D is ambiguous. Trimming left V 0 bases short and J 2 bases short, with 9 bases between. This CDR3 comprises 14 residues. Germline V gene data show CDR1 as SGHDT and CDR2 as YYEEEE. CDR3 sequence: CASSLGSIAYEQYF. The CDR3 DNA follows: TGTGCCAGCAGCTTGGGAAGTATAGCCTACGAGCAGTACTTC.

The chain joins TRBV7-6 to TRBJ2-6, with 8 bases fitting TRBD1. CDR1 is SGHVS, CDR2 FNYEAQ, per germline. Trimming cost V 2 bases and J 1 base; bases outside gene matches: 4. The CDR3 loop spans 17 amino acids. The CDR3, as DNA: TGTGCCAGCAGCTTACGGTGGACAGGGTCTGGGGCCAACGTCCTGACTTTC. Translated, it gives CASSLRWTGSGANVLTF.

The genes are TRBV27 and TRBJ2-1, with 11 bases matching TRBD2. The V segment lost 5 bases and the J segment 7 bases; nucleotides outside the gene matches: 7. CDR3 length equals 15 residues. Germline V gives CDR1 MNHEY, CDR2 SMNVEV (reference sequence). DNA of the CDR3: TGTGCCAGCAGTCCCGGACTAGCGGGTATGAATGAGCAGTTCTTC. Residues: CASSPGLAGMNEQFF.

The rearrangement links TRBV11-2 to TRBJ2-1; D is unclear. The CDR3 runs to 15 residues. The germline V and J ends were trimmed by 1 base and 0 bases, with 7 bases remaining between them. CDR1 and CDR2 (germline): SGHAT, FQNNGV. As DNA, the CDR3 is TGTGCCAGCAGCTTAGGAGGTAGCTCCTACAATGAGCAGTTCTTC. It yields the protein CASSLGGSSYNEQFF.

This clone was seen more than once but under ten times. The rearrangement links TRBV14 to TRBJ1-1; the D is unclear. With 1 base removed from V and 4 bases from J, the gap between germline ends came to 10 bases. This CDR3 is built from 14 residues. Germline V gene sequence: CDR1 SGHDN, CDR2 FVKESK. CDR3 sequence reads: CASSQVSFSTEAFF. The CDR3 coding sequence is TGTGCCAGCAGCCAAGTATCTTTTAGCACTGAAGCTTTCTTT.

V gene TRBV6-1 combines with J gene TRBJ1-5; unclear D gene. V was clipped by 2 bases and J by 7 bases, with 12 bases between them. Germline values: CDR1 MNHNS, CDR2 SASEGT. The CDR3 length is 14 residues. The chain's CDR3 is CASSELSVRQPQHF. The DNA for the CDR3 is TGTGCCAGCAGTGAACTGAGTGTCCGGCAGCCCCAGCATTTT.

The V call is TRBV5-4, the J call TRBJ2-7; tentatively, D is TRBD1 (6 bases). CDR3 length: 16 amino acids. Germline CDR1 SGHNT, CDR2 YYREEE (reference sequence). V was pared by 4 bases and J by 2 bases, with 19 bases between. This CDR3 is CASSRWGHRRAYEQYF. CDR3 DNA sequence: TGTGCCAGCAGCCGGTGGGGACACAGGCGTGCCTACGAGCAGTACTTC.

This chain links TRBV28 with TRBJ2-7; possible D gene TRBD1, 6 bases. V lost 2 bases and J 0 bases, leaving 8 bases between the germline ends. Germline V CDR1 and CDR2: MDHEN, SYDVKM. This CDR3 is built from 14 residues. CDR3 residues: CASSLTGSSYEQYF. Here the CDR3 DNA reads TGTGCCAGCAGTTTAACAGGGAGCTCCTACGAGCAGTACTTC.

By frequency in the sample, this clone is medium-sized (0.01 to 0.1%). The chain uses TRBV29-1 and TRBJ2-2, with D possibly being TRBD1 (7 bases). V lost 3 bases to trimming and J lost 3 bases, with 11 bases between them. Germline V gene lookup returns CDR1 SQVTM and CDR2 ANQGSEA. This CDR3 is 14 amino acids long. The CDR3 spells CSVEEGAHTGELFF. CDR3 sequence (DNA): TGCAGCGTTGAGGAGGGGGCCCACACCGGGGAGCTGTTTTTT.

This clone was counted a single time. This chain uses TRBV11-3 with TRBJ2-5; perhaps TRBD2 as D (6 bases). The germline V gene has CDR1 SGHNT and CDR2 YENEEA. Trimming cost V 5 bases and J 0 bases, with 16 bases left between them. The CDR3 runs 16 residues. CDR3 nucleotide sequence: TGTGCCAGCAGCCCATGGTGGCTAGCGTACCAAGAGACCCAGTACTTC. Translation: CASSPWWLAYQETQYF.

J is TRBJ2-7 and V is TRBV7-9; D is perhaps TRBD1 (5 bases). CDR3 length equals 15 residues. The germline V gene encodes CDR1 SEHNR and CDR2 FQNEAQ (reference sequence). Deletions cut 2 bases from V and 0 bases from J, with 11 bases between. Written as DNA, the CDR3 is TGTGCCAGCAGCTTACCGGACAAAAGCTCCTACGAGCAGTACTTC. It specifies CASSLPDKSSYEQYF.

This chain connects TRBV7-9 to TRBJ2-7; 8 bases agree with TRBD2. The CDR3 contains 15 residues. Germline V gene data show CDR1 as SEHNR and CDR2 as FQNEAQ (reference sequence). V shed 5 bases and J 3 bases; nucleotides not matched to a gene: 9. CDR3 region: CASSPREREIYEQYF. CDR3 DNA sequence: TGTGCCAGCAGCCCCCGTGAGCGGGAGATCTACGAGCAGTACTTC.

The chain recombines TRBV5-6 with TRBJ2-7; a weak D match, TRBD2 (5 bases). Trimming took 5 bases from V and 2 from J, leaving 14 bases between them. The CDR3 length is 14 residues. CDR1 and CDR2 (germline): SGHDT, YYEEEE. CDR3 residues: CASRMGSSTYEQYF. The CDR3 DNA reads as TGTGCCAGCAGGATGGGGAGTTCTACCTACGAGCAGTACTTC.

Notes on this clone: The junction departs from the called germline gene at one end, perhaps through a read error. Distinct nucleotide sequences in the sample also encode this CDR3. The genes are TRBV29-1 and TRBJ1-2; 8 bases agree with TRBD1. The CDR3 spans 13 residues. Germline CDR1 and CDR2: SQVTM and ANQGSEA. The CDR3 nucleotides read TGTAGCGTAGAGGATCAGGGGGCCTATGGCTACACCTTC. It is translated as CSVEDQGAYGYTF.

The chain carries TRBV7-9 and TRBJ2-2, with no clear D. Trimming left V 4 bases short and J 1 base short, with 10 bases between. The CDR3 runs 15 residues. Germline values: CDR1 SEHNR, CDR2 FQNEAQ (reference sequence). The CDR3 sequence is CASSSVTGNTGELFF. The DNA for the CDR3 is TGTGCCAGCAGCTCCGTAACGGGGAACACCGGGGAGCTGTTTTTT.

This sequence joins TRBV7-2 and TRBJ1-1; D perhaps matches TRBD1 (6 bases). The CDR3 contains 16 residues. With 1 base removed from V and 4 bases from J, the gap between germline ends came to 16 bases. In germline, CDR1 is SGHTA, CDR2 FQGNSA. CDR3 in DNA: TGTGCCAGCAGCTTAGATAGGGGAGGGGGAAGCACTGAAGCTTTCTTT. Encoded protein: CASSLDRGGGSTEAFF.

The rearrangement uses TRBV6-1 and TRBJ2-3; unclear D gene. The CDR3 consists of 14 residues. With 2 bases removed from V and 4 bases from J, the gap between germline ends came to 10 bases. Per the germline V gene, CDR1 is MNHNS and CDR2 is SASEGT. Written as DNA, the CDR3 is TGTGCCAGCAGTGAATGGCTAGACCCAGATACGCAGTATTTT. Its translation: CASSEWLDPDTQYF.

In the case of this clone: Sequence at one end of the junction differs from germline and may be a read error. The J gene is TRBJ2-3, the V gene TRBV19, with D tentatively TRBD2 (5 bases). The germline V gene has CDR1 LNHDA and CDR2 SQIVND (reference sequence). This CDR3 region has 17 residues. The CDR3 loop reads CAGSIALRFRQVDTQYF. CDR3 nucleotide sequence: TGTGCCGGTAGTATAGCGTTAAGGTTCAGGCAGGTAGATACGCAGTATTTT.

This chain uses TRBV9 with TRBJ2-1; 11 bases fit TRBD2. Germline CDR1 and CDR2: SGDLS and YYNGEE. V shed 4 bases and J 4 bases; nucleotides not matched to a gene: 10. CDR3 length: 17 amino acids. The DNA for the CDR3 is TGTGCCAGCAGCCAGGGGGTAGCGGGAGGGCCGTACAATGAGCAGTTCTTC. Translating it yields CASSQGVAGGPYNEQFF.

J is TRBJ2-7 and V is TRBV15, with D maybe TRBD2 (6 bases). Germline lookup yields CDR1 LNHNV and CDR2 YYDKDF (reference sequence). The CDR3 is 13 amino acids. The V and J ends lost 10 bases and 4 bases respectively, with 17 bases between them. CDR3 DNA: TGTGCCATCGCCCTGCTTGGGGGGTACGAGCAGTACTTC. The encoded protein is CAIALLGGYEQYF.